This is a list of T cell receptor beta chains from one sample in a study of T-cell memory formation after mild COVID-19. TCRdb reprocessed the 5' RACE reads via MiXCR and lists one record per CDR3 protein. The sample lists approximately 560,000 distinct CDR3 sequences, 17% occurring once. The sequenced sample was PBMCs or a T cell subset sorted from them (not recorded which). These receptors were obtained from an adult woman who had mild COVID-19 (a few samples of this study predate the infection). Cell type and time point are not known. Both conserved end residues are part of each CDR3. Each record gives: D gene, V gene, CDR3 length, clone size, J gene, CDR3 DNA, CDR3 protein. A D gene is named only where the DNA matches it firmly. The size of a clone is reported for some rows only, either as once, few or many, or as a class for expanded clones.

TRBD1	TRBV12-3/TRBV12-4	16	few	TRBJ1-4	TGTGCCAGCAGCCGCCCCCTCAGGGGGTGGAATGAAAAACTGTTTTTT	CASSRPLRGWNEKLFF
NA	TRBV5-1	14	few	TRBJ1-2	TGCGCCAGCAGCTTGGACGGCGGTAACTATGGCTACACCTTC	CASSLDGGNYGYTF
TRBD1	TRBV27	14	NA	TRBJ1-2	TGTGCCAGCAGTTTGTCCGGGACAGAATATGGCTACACCTTC	CASSLSGTEYGYTF
TRBD1	TRBV5-1	16	NA	TRBJ2-4	TGCGCCAGCAGCCCGTTACCCGGGACAGGGGTATCAAGGCAGTACTTC	CASSPLPGTGVSRQYF
NA	TRBV7-9	16	NA	TRBJ1-1	TGTGCCAGCAGCTTAGCGGGCAGCCAGGGATACACTGAAGCTTTCTTT	CASSLAGSQGYTEAFF
NA	TRBV5-1	16	NA	TRBJ2-1	TGCGCCAGCAGCTTGACTGGCGGGCTCTCCTACAATGAGCAGTTCTTC	CASSLTGGLSYNEQFF
TRBD2	TRBV11-2	19	medium-sized	TRBJ2-1	TGTGCCAGCAGCCCACTATTATTGGGGACTAGTCGGCCCTACAATGAGCAGTTCTTC	CASSPLLLGTSRPYNEQFF
NA	TRBV7-2	15	NA	TRBJ2-1	TGTGCCAGCAGCTTACGAGGCCCTACGGGCAATGAGCAGTTCTTC	CASSLRGPTGNEQFF
NA	TRBV14	13	NA	TRBJ2-3	TGTGCCAGCAGCCAGGGTGCAGGCGGTACGCAGTATTTT	CASSQGAGGTQYF
TRBD2	TRBV12-5	18	NA	TRBJ2-1	TGTGCTAGTGGTTTGAGCCTAGCGGGGACGAGCTCCTACAATGAGCAGTTCTTC	CASGLSLAGTSSYNEQFF
TRBD1	TRBV6-5	15	NA	TRBJ2-5	TGTGCCAGCCTCGACAGGGGACGGGGTAAAGAGACCCAGTACTTC	CASLDRGRGKETQYF